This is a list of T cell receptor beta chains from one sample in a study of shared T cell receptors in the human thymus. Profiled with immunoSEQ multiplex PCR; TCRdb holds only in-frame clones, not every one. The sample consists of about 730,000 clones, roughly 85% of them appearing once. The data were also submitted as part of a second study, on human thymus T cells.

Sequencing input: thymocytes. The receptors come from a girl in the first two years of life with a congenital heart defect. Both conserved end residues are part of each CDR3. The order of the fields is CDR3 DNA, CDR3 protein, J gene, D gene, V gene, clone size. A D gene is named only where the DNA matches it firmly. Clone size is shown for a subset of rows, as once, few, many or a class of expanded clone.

cdr3_nt: TGTGCCAGCAGTGAAAAAAGTGGGACTCATTCCTACGAGCAGTACTTC
cdr3_aa: CASSEKSGTHSYEQYF
j_call: TRBJ2-7
d_call: .
v_call: TRBV2
clone_size: .

cdr3_nt: TGTGCCAGCAGTGAATTAGGACAGGATAATTCACCCCTCCACTTT
cdr3_aa: CASSELGQDNSPLHF
j_call: TRBJ1-6
d_call: TRBD1
v_call: TRBV25-1
clone_size: .

cdr3_nt: TGTGCCAGTAGTATGGAAACAAGGGGGTGCCCTAATGAAAAACTGTTTTTT
cdr3_aa: CASSMETRGCPNEKLFF
j_call: TRBJ1-4
d_call: .
v_call: TRBV19
clone_size: few

cdr3_nt: TGTGCCAGCAGCTTAGAACAGCCTAATCAGCCCCAGCATTTT
cdr3_aa: CASSLEQPNQPQHF
j_call: TRBJ1-5
d_call: .
v_call: TRBV7-2
clone_size: .

cdr3_nt: TGCGCCAGCAGCCAAGATCCCCTCGCCAGGTTCGACGAGCAGTACTTC
cdr3_aa: CASSQDPLARFDEQYF
j_call: TRBJ2-7
d_call: .
v_call: TRBV4-3
clone_size: .

cdr3_nt: TGTGCCAGCAGCCCTAGGCGGGGGCCCGACACAGATACGCAGTATTTT
cdr3_aa: CASSPRRGPDTDTQYF
j_call: TRBJ2-3
d_call: .
v_call: TRBV7-6
clone_size: few

cdr3_nt: TGCGCCAGCAGCTTGGTCTTCACTAGCGGGGGAAATGAGACCCAGTACTTC
cdr3_aa: CASSLVFTSGGNETQYF
j_call: TRBJ2-5
d_call: TRBD2
v_call: TRBV5-1
clone_size: .

cdr3_nt: TGTGCCAGCAGCTTAGCGCTGATGAGCGGAGGTTACGAGCAGTACTTC
cdr3_aa: CASSLALMSGGYEQYF
j_call: TRBJ2-7
d_call: .
v_call: TRBV7-9
clone_size: .

cdr3_nt: TGTGCCAGCAGTTTTATGGGGCCCTCGGGCGAGCAGTACTTC
cdr3_aa: CASSFMGPSGEQYF
j_call: TRBJ2-7
d_call: .
v_call: TRBV27
clone_size: .

cdr3_nt: TGTGCCAGCAGCTTATTTCCTAGCGGGGGTTACAATGAGCAGTTCTTC
cdr3_aa: CASSLFPSGGYNEQFF
j_call: TRBJ2-1
d_call: TRBD2
v_call: TRBV11-2
clone_size: .

cdr3_nt: TGTGCCAGCAGCCTATCCAGGGACTCCTACGAGCAGTACTTC
cdr3_aa: CASSLSRDSYEQYF
j_call: TRBJ2-7
d_call: .
v_call: TRBV14
clone_size: .

cdr3_nt: TGTGCCAGCATTCAGGGGGCCCACGGGGACACTGAAGCTTTCTTT
cdr3_aa: CASIQGAHGDTEAFF
j_call: TRBJ1-1
d_call: TRBD1
v_call: TRBV5-6
clone_size: .

cdr3_nt: TGTGCCAGCAACGACAGGAACACTGAAGCTTTCTTT
cdr3_aa: CASNDRNTEAFF
j_call: TRBJ1-1
d_call: .
v_call: TRBV28
clone_size: .

cdr3_nt: TGCGCCAGCAGCCAAGTTGTCCCCAATTCCCCCCTCCACTTT
cdr3_aa: CASSQVVPNSPLHF
j_call: TRBJ1-6
d_call: .
v_call: TRBV4-1
clone_size: .

cdr3_nt: TGTGCCAGCAGGGGATTAGCGGTCGAAGGGCGCGGAATCTATAATTCACCCCTCCACTTT
cdr3_aa: CASRGLAVEGRGIYNSPLHF
j_call: TRBJ1-6
d_call: .
v_call: TRBV2
clone_size: .

cdr3_nt: TGTGCCAGCTATAGCAGGGTGGATGAGACCCAGTACTTC
cdr3_aa: CASYSRVDETQYF
j_call: TRBJ2-5
d_call: .
v_call: TRBV6-6
clone_size: few

cdr3_nt: TGTGCCAGCAGCTTGGGAGGGATCACTGAAGCTTTCTTT
cdr3_aa: CASSLGGITEAFF
j_call: TRBJ1-1
d_call: .
v_call: TRBV5-6
clone_size: .

cdr3_nt: TGTGCCAGTAGTACGCGGGTTCCCACTGAAGCTTTCTTT
cdr3_aa: CASSTRVPTEAFF
j_call: TRBJ1-1
d_call: .
v_call: TRBV19
clone_size: .

cdr3_nt: TGTGCCAGCCACGGCGGGGGGACCCCGGATACGCAGTATTTT
cdr3_aa: CASHGGGTPDTQYF
j_call: TRBJ2-3
d_call: TRBD2
v_call: TRBV25-1
clone_size: .

cdr3_nt: TGTGCCAGCAGCTTAGGGGCGGGCGTAGGCACTGAAGCTTTCTTT
cdr3_aa: CASSLGAGVGTEAFF
j_call: TRBJ1-1
d_call: .
v_call: TRBV7-2
clone_size: .

cdr3_nt: TGTGCCAGCACCCCCGCTGGGGAGTACGAGCAGTACTTC
cdr3_aa: CASTPAGEYEQYF
j_call: TRBJ2-7
d_call: .
v_call: TRBV7-8
clone_size: .

cdr3_nt: TGCGCCAGCAGTCACAGGGGGAATAGAGGTGGCTACACCTTC
cdr3_aa: CASSHRGNRGGYTF
j_call: TRBJ1-2
d_call: TRBD1
v_call: TRBV4-1
clone_size: .

cdr3_nt: TGTGCCAGCAGCTTGGCCCCTGGACAGCATAACTATGGCTACACCTTC
cdr3_aa: CASSLAPGQHNYGYTF
j_call: TRBJ1-2
d_call: .
v_call: TRBV5-6
clone_size: .

cdr3_nt: TGTGCCAGCAACGGGAGGTGGGGTGCAGATACGCAGTATTTT
cdr3_aa: CASNGRWGADTQYF
j_call: TRBJ2-3
d_call: TRBD2
v_call: TRBV6-5
clone_size: .

cdr3_nt: TGTGCCAGCTCACCCGCGGGCCATGGGCAGGGGAGCAATCAGCCCCAGCATTTT
cdr3_aa: CASSPAGHGQGSNQPQHF
j_call: TRBJ1-5
d_call: .
v_call: TRBV18
clone_size: .

cdr3_nt: TGTGCCAGCAGCTCTTCTTACAGGGAAGATGGCTACACCTTC
cdr3_aa: CASSSSYREDGYTF
j_call: TRBJ1-2
d_call: .
v_call: TRBV13
clone_size: .

cdr3_nt: TGTGCCAGCAGTTTACGGTTTGTCAGGGGTAACACTGAAGCTTTCTTT
cdr3_aa: CASSLRFVRGNTEAFF
j_call: TRBJ1-1
d_call: .
v_call: TRBV27
clone_size: .

cdr3_nt: TGTGCCAGCAGCGTTGGCGGGGGACGGAAAGAGACCCAGTACTTC
cdr3_aa: CASSVGGGRKETQYF
j_call: TRBJ2-5
d_call: TRBD2
v_call: TRBV9
clone_size: few

cdr3_nt: TGTGCCACCAGCAGACGAGCCGGGACAGGGGGCGTTTTTGACTATGGCTACACCTTC
cdr3_aa: CATSRRAGTGGVFDYGYTF
j_call: TRBJ1-2
d_call: TRBD1
v_call: TRBV15
clone_size: few

cdr3_nt: TGTGCCAGCAGTTATCCGGGACAGGCAACTAACTATGGCTACACCTTC
cdr3_aa: CASSYPGQATNYGYTF
j_call: TRBJ1-2
d_call: TRBD1
v_call: TRBV28
clone_size: .

cdr3_nt: TGTGCCAGCAGTTTAATCGGCAGGGGAATCCTCGGCTACACCTTC
cdr3_aa: CASSLIGRGILGYTF
j_call: TRBJ1-2
d_call: .
v_call: TRBV28
clone_size: .